One sample yielded the 2 T cell receptor beta chains listed below, sequenced in a study of T cell responses to AZD1222 COVID-19 vaccine. Here immunoSEQ multiplex PCR was the method, and the copy in TCRdb shows in-frame clones only, minus some. The sample includes approximately 130,000 clones, over 75% seen only once; the top ten take 4.5% to 6.5%. The material was peripheral blood, obtained 28 days after the second AZD1222 dose. The receptors were gathered from an adult who received the AZD1222 COVID-19 vaccine.

The rearrangement links TRBV6-4 to TRBJ2-3, with 8 bases that match TRBD1. Per germline, CDR1 MRHNA and CDR2 SNTAGT. J gave up 4 bases and V 3 bases, and 6 bases lay outside the gene matches. The CDR3 spans 15 residues. The CDR3 DNA is TGTGCCAGCAGTGATGAGGCAGGGGGCGCAGATACGCAGTATTTT. This gives the protein CASSDEAGGADTQYF.

This clone has only a few counts. The chain couples TRBV4-1 to TRBJ1-5; TRBD1 matches at 10 bases. CDR3 length: 15 residues. The germline CDR1 and CDR2 sequences are MGHRA and YSYEKL. After removal of 3 bases from V and 6 bases from J, the junction contained 5 bases not matched to a gene. The CDR3 DNA reads TGCGCCAGCAGCCAGGGGACAGGGGCGGCTCAGCCCCAGCATTTT. Residues: CASSQGTGAAQPQHF.